The rows below give T cell receptor beta chains drawn from one sample of a study of T cell repertoires in ileal Crohn's disease. Method: immunoSEQ multiplex PCR; TCRdb's copy keeps in-frame clones and lacks some. The table has 2,300 or so clones, roughly 97% seen once. Source material: ileal tissue. The receptors stem from an adult with Crohn's disease. The conserved cysteine and the conserved F or W are not part of the CDR3 here. D genes are given only for firm matches. The size field is filled for only some rows; it gives once, few, many or a size class.

NA TRBD1 TRBV19 ASSIVGTGGGQPQH
NA NA TRBV11-2 ASSLAGNYGYT
NA TRBD2 TRBV4-2 ASSQGAGGIFSEQF
NA NA TRBV5-1 ASSLVFRGTGELF
NA NA TRBV5-8 ASGGETEAF
once TRBD2 TRBV29-1 SVTGRVAKNIQY
once TRBD2 TRBV14 ASSPTSGKSYEQY
NA TRBD2 TRBV11-2 ASSFSAGTYEQY
once NA TRBV28 ASSVTGQETQY
once TRBD1 TRBV13 ASSTGTGESGELF
NA NA TRBV5-1 ASSLQETQY
NA TRBD1 TRBV10-2 ASSEPGQGVYGYT
NA TRBD1 TRBV6-5 ASKLNRGTGELF
NA NA TRBV18 ASSPQGNTEAF
NA NA TRBV14 ASSRKGGVSGNTIY
once NA TRBV6-6 ASIYTENSGNTIY
NA TRBD2 TRBV25-1 ASSELGGGSDKNIQY
few TRBD2 TRBV9 ASSVQTGTSGTGNEQF
NA NA TRBV6-6 ASRWGTNYGYT
NA TRBD1 TRBV28 ASRSARDRVEKLF
NA TRBD1 TRBV25-1 ASSETGLMGNTIY
NA NA TRBV14 ASSQTGGVEAF
NA NA TRBV5-4 ASSSRRGVSTGELF
NA NA TRBV28 ASSLPSEGTDTQY
NA TRBD2 TRBV5-1 ASSLDRGRRGLAGAGSTDTQY
NA TRBD1 TRBV6-5 ASSAGTGPYEQY
NA NA TRBV11-3 ASSPGPGNTIY
NA NA TRBV12-5 ASGLGGGETQY
NA NA TRBV9 ASSVGGRSGNTIY
NA NA TRBV7-3 ASSLPGRDEAF
NA TRBD2 TRBV4-2 ASSQESGGGGY
NA TRBD2 TRBV19 ASSIGPGGLGPYEQY
NA NA TRBV19 ASIDRATSGKTGELF
few NA TRBV6-5 ASTDLAEAF
NA NA TRBV6-5 ASTPSPRNTEAF
NA NA TRBV30 AWSRRAMGGADTQY
NA NA TRBV6-5 ASSQRQDPNSPLH
NA NA TRBV15 ATSRNPANTQY
NA TRBD1 TRBV6-5 ASSHGQGNANVLT
NA NA TRBV19 ASKYSNQPQH
NA NA TRBV6-6 ASSYSQGEEAF
once NA TRBV4-3 ASSPGVHNEQF
NA NA TRBV7-6 ASSLAGRGTGEQY
once NA TRBV18 ASSPGSGQPQH
NA NA TRBV6-5 ASSLKGSGTDTQY
NA TRBD2 TRBV7-3 ASSLLTGGPMNEQF
NA TRBD2 TRBV19 ASSQTSGSLGEQF
NA TRBD1 TRBV19 ASSMGTANTGELF
NA TRBD2 TRBV15 ATSRDLLAGGPQY
once NA TRBV5-1 ASSVDGDSGNTIY
NA NA TRBV29-1 SVEAGGDYGYT
NA NA TRBV5-1 ASSLAVNQPQH
once NA TRBV6-5 ASRNGGYGYT